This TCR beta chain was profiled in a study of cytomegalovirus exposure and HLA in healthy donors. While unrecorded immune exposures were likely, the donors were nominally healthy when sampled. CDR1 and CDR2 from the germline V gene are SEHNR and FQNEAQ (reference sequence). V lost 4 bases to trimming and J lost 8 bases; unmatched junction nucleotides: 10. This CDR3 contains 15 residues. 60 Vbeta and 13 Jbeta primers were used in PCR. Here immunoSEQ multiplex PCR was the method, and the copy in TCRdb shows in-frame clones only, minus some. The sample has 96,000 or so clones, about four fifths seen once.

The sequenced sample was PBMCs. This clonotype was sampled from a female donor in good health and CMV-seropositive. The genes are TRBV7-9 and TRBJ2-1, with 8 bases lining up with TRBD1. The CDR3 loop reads CASSSDRELYYEQFF. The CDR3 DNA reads TGTGCCAGCAGCTCGGACAGGGAACTCTATTATGAGCAGTTCTTC.